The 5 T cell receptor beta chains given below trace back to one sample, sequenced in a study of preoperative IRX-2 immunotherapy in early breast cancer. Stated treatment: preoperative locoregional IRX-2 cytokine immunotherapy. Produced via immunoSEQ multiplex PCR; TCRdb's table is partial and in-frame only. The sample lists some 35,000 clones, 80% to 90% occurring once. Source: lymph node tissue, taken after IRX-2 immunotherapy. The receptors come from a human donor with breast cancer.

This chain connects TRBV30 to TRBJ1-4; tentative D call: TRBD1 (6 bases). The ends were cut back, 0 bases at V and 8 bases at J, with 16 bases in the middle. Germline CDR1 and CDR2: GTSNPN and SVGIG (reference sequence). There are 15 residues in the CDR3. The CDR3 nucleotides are TGTGCCTGGAGTGTATCATTTGGACAGACCGAAAAACTGTTTTTT. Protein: CAWSVSFGQTEKLFF.

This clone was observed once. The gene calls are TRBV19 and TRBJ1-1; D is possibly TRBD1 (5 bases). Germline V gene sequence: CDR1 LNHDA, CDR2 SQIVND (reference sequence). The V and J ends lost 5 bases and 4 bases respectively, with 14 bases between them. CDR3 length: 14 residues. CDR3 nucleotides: TGTGCCAGTAGTTCGCGACAGAGCCCCACTGAAGCTTTCTTT. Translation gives CASSSRQSPTEAFF.

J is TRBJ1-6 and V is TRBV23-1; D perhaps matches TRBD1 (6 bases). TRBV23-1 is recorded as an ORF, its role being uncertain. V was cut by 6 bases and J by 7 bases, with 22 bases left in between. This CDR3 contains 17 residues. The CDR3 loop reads CASSQDPGVRGNSPLHF. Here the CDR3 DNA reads TGCGCCAGCAGCCAAGATCCAGGGGTTCGGGGAAATTCACCCCTCCACTTT.

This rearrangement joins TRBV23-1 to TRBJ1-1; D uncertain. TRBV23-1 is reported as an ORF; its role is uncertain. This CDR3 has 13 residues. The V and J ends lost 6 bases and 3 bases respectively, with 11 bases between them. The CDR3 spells CASSLGLDTEAFF. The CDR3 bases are TGCGCCAGCAGCTTAGGACTTGACACTGAAGCTTTCTTT.

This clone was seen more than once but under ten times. The CDR3 sequence: CASSSRTEVRPQHF. The DNA of the CDR3 is TGTGCCAGCAGTTCCCGGACAGAGGTTCGACCCCAGCATTTT. The J gene is TRBJ1-5, the V gene TRBV6-8, with TRBD1 as a possible D gene (6 bases). The CDR3 loop spans 14 amino acids. Germline V gene lookup returns CDR1 MNHGY and CDR2 SAAAGT. V lost 4 bases and J lost 10, with 17 bases in between.